Shown below are 10 T cell receptor beta chains from a single sample sequenced in a study of blood T cell repertoires in COVID-19. TCRdb's table, derived via immunoSEQ multiplex PCR, lists solely in-frame clones and lacks some. The table lists 200,000 to 300,000 clones, around 90% of them singletons. The sequenced sample consisted of peripheral blood. Receptors originate from a man younger than 45 with COVID-19, enrolled during active disease.

This chain connects TRBV5-1 to TRBJ2-5; a weak D match, TRBD2 (5 bases). This CDR3 region has 15 residues. In germline, CDR1 is SGHRS, CDR2 YFSETQ. V gave up 0 bases and J gave up 5 bases, with 14 bases separating them. The CDR3 DNA follows: TGCGCCAGCAGCTTGGCCCTAGCCCACGTCGAGACCCAGTACTTC. Translated, it gives CASSLALAHVETQYF.

V usage is TRBV2 and J usage is TRBJ2-3; TRBD2 aligns across 10 bases. The length of the CDR3 is 15 residues. V trimming: 6 bases; J trimming: 2 bases; junction bases outside the gene matches: 5. Germline CDR1 reads SNHLY; CDR2 reads FYNNEI. The CDR3 protein is CASSLAGAPTDTQYF. The CDR3 DNA reads TGTGCCAGCAGCCTAGCGGGGGCTCCCACAGATACGCAGTATTTT.

The rearrangement joins TRBV5-1 to TRBJ2-7; TRBD2 aligns across 11 bases. The CDR3 has 18 amino acids. CDR1 SGHRS and CDR2 YFSETQ come from the germline V gene. The J segment lost 2 bases and the V segment lost 4 bases, leaving 14 bases of the junction unmatched. The DNA of the CDR3 is TGCGCCAGCAGCAGCGGACGGCTAGCGGGGGGCCAAGCCTACGAGCAGTACTTC. It yields the protein CASSSGRLAGGQAYEQYF.

The genes are TRBV19 and TRBJ2-7, with 11 positions matching TRBD1. V lost 5 bases, J lost 7 bases, and 10 bases stayed unmatched. The CDR3 loop spans 15 amino acids. CDR1 and CDR2 (germline): LNHDA, SQIVND (reference sequence). CDR3 sequence (DNA): TGTGCCAGTAGTGCGTTAGGACAGGGGGCTGGGGAGCAGTACTTC. It specifies CASSALGQGAGEQYF.

The chain employs TRBV5-1 and TRBJ1-3, with D perhaps matching TRBD1 (5 bases). V was clipped by 1 base and J by 4 bases, with 12 bases between them. The CDR3 consists of 15 residues. Germline V CDR1 and CDR2: SGHRS, YFSETQ. The CDR3 loop is CASSLMAGSGNTIYF. CDR3 nucleotide sequence: TGCGCCAGCAGCTTGATGGCAGGGTCAGGAAACACCATATATTTT.

The chain carries TRBV3-1 (or the pseudogene TRBV3-2) and TRBJ2-5; 11 bases line up with TRBD1. Germline CDR1 LGHDT, CDR2 YNNKEL (reference sequence). The CDR3 has 17 residues. The V gene end was trimmed by 0 bases and the J gene end by 5 bases; junction bases not matched to a gene: 8. For the CDR3, the DNA is TGTGCCAGCAGCCAAGATTTGGGACAGGGGGGCTCGGAGACCCAGTACTTC. Its protein product is CASSQDLGQGGSETQYF.

This clone showed up just a few times. This chain links TRBV11-3 with TRBJ2-7; maybe TRBD2 (5 bases). Germline CDR1 SGHNT, CDR2 YENEEA. V lost 1 base and J 7 bases, leaving 11 bases between the germline ends. This CDR3 comprises 13 residues. CDR3 loop: CASSLAGPGEQYF. The DNA of the CDR3 is TGTGCCAGCAGCTTAGCTGGGCCGGGGGAGCAGTACTTC.

This rearrangement joins TRBV3-1 (or the pseudogene TRBV3-2) to TRBJ2-5, with TRBD2 matching 7 bases. Looked up from germline, CDR1 is LGHDT and CDR2 is YNNKEL (reference sequence). J gave up 1 base and V 0 bases, and 11 bases lay outside the gene matches. This CDR3 region has 18 residues. CDR3 amino acids: CASSQDVEASGPQETQYF. CDR3 nucleotides: TGTGCCAGCAGCCAAGATGTGGAGGCTAGCGGACCCCAAGAGACCCAGTACTTC.

This clone appeared a single time. The chain is built from TRBV21-1 and TRBJ2-7; the D call TRBD2 from the table was never checked on the DNA. TRBV21-1 is recorded as a pseudogene. This CDR3 comprises 12 residues. The CDR3 sequence is CASTMEYPGQYF. As DNA, the CDR3 is TGTGCCAGCACTATGGAGTACCCCGGCCAGTACTTC.

The chain links TRBV12-3 or TRBV12-4 to TRBJ1-1, with 7 bases matching TRBD1. Trimming took 6 bases from V and 1 from J; bases not matched to a gene: 2. The CDR3 totals 13 residues. CDR3 protein: CASSYRGNTEAFF. The CDR3 DNA reads TGTGCCAGCAGCTACAGGGGGAACACTGAAGCTTTCTTT.